This passage covers 21 T cell receptor beta chains from one sample sequenced in a study of OX40 agonist ivuxolimab in advanced cancers. This table comes from immunoSEQ multiplex PCR, and its TCRdb copy is limited to in-frame clones, with some not included. This sample carries approximately 64,000 clones, roughly 89% of them seen once, and the ten largest clones take over 2.5%. Source: CD4+ or CD8+ T cells sorted from blood, taken in a trial of the OX40 agonist ivuxolimab. The receptors were gathered from an adult with an advanced solid tumor such as melanoma, head and neck, liver or kidney cancer.

The chain is built from TRBV9 and TRBJ2-2; D is undetermined. There are 16 residues in the CDR3. CDR1 is SGDLS and CDR2 is YYNGEE in the germline V gene. V gave up 2 bases and J gave up 8 bases, with 19 bases separating them. In DNA form, the CDR3 reads TGTGCCAGCAGCGTGCCCAGCGACCCAAAGCAGGGGGAGCTGTTTTTT. The encoded protein is CASSVPSDPKQGELFF.

The chain combines TRBV6-5 with TRBJ2-7; 7 bases align to TRBD1. This CDR3 has 12 amino acids. With 5 bases clipped from V and 6 bases from J, the junction kept 4 bases outside the gene matches. Germline CDR1 reads MNHEY; CDR2 reads SVGAGI. Here the CDR3 reads CASSRQGSEQYF. The CDR3 DNA is TGTGCCAGCAGTAGACAGGGAAGCGAGCAGTACTTC.

The chain joins TRBV5-5 to TRBJ1-5, with a possible D match to TRBD1 (5 bases). Germline V gene lookup returns CDR1 SGHKS and CDR2 YYEKEE (reference sequence). This CDR3 is 14 amino acids long. The V gene lost 3 bases and the J gene lost 4 bases, with 11 bases spanning the gap. The chain's CDR3 is CASSWDPGNQPQHF. The DNA of the CDR3 is TGTGCCAGCAGCTGGGACCCAGGGAATCAGCCCCAGCATTTT.

V usage is TRBV6-5 and J usage is TRBJ1-2; D is unresolved. The CDR3 totals 13 residues. Germline CDR1 and CDR2: MNHEY and SVGAGI. Between the trimmed V and J ends, which lost 2 bases and 4 bases, there was a span of 8 bases. CDR3 sequence reads: CASSYAGPYGYTF. CDR3 in DNA: TGTGCCAGCAGTTACGCAGGCCCCTATGGCTACACCTTC.

V gene TRBV27 combines with J gene TRBJ1-1, with a possible D match to TRBD1 (5 bases). The CDR3 runs to 14 residues. Germline V gives CDR1 MNHEY, CDR2 SMNVEV (reference sequence). The ends were cut back, 8 bases at V and 1 base at J, with 14 bases in the middle. This CDR3 reads CASGRGVTNTEAFF. The CDR3 DNA reads as TGTGCCAGCGGAAGGGGAGTTACGAACACTGAAGCTTTCTTT.

This clone has a single count. The chain uses TRBV25-1 and TRBJ1-2; 7 nucleotides line up with TRBD1. Germline V gene sequence: CDR1 MGHDK, CDR2 SYGVNS. V shed 3 bases and J 7 bases; nucleotides not matched to a gene: 5. This CDR3 contains 13 residues. The CDR3 loop reads CASSDSDRAGYTF. In DNA, the CDR3 is TGTGCCAGCAGTGACAGTGACAGGGCTGGCTACACCTTC.

The genes are TRBV6-5 and TRBJ2-7; TRBD1 matches 8 bases. Per germline, CDR1 MNHEY and CDR2 SVGAGI. The junction had 7 bases not matched to a gene; V was cut back by 6 bases and J by 3 bases. This CDR3 is 14 amino acids long. DNA for the CDR3: TGTGCCAGCAGACGAGGACAGGGAGACTACGAGCAGTACTTC. This codes for CASRRGQGDYEQYF.

V usage is TRBV28 and J usage is TRBJ2-1; D is perhaps TRBD1 (6 bases). Trimming left V 5 bases short and J 0 bases short, with 26 bases between. This CDR3 region has 20 residues. Germline V gives CDR1 MDHEN, CDR2 SYDVKM. The CDR3 DNA reads TGTGCCAGCAGTACCGCAGGGGCTGGAGGCTCTCCCAGCTCCTACAATGAGCAGTTCTTC. It is translated as CASSTAGAGGSPSSYNEQFF.

This rearrangement joins TRBV19 to TRBJ1-5; 7 bases line up with TRBD1. From germline, CDR1 is LNHDA and CDR2 SQIVND (reference sequence). The CDR3 spans 15 residues. Losses at the gene ends were 4 bases for V and 5 bases for J; bases not matched to a gene: 8. The CDR3 DNA reads TGTGCCAGTAGTAAAGACAGGGACGACTATCAGCCCCAGCATTTT. It encodes CASSKDRDDYQPQHF.

The rearrangement joins TRBV11-3 to TRBJ2-2; no clear D gene. The V and J ends lost 5 bases and 6 bases respectively, with 25 bases between them. The CDR3 sequence is 18 residues long. Germline V gene lookup returns CDR1 SGHNT and CDR2 YENEEA. CDR3 DNA sequence: TGTGCCAGCAGCCCCGCGTTTTATGGCGGAAAGGGCGCCGGGGAGCTGTTTTTT. Encoded protein: CASSPAFYGGKGAGELFF.

The chain is built from TRBV27 and TRBJ2-7, with 8 positions matching TRBD1. The V gene end was trimmed by 6 bases and the J gene end by 4 bases; junction bases not matched to a gene: 11. The germline V gene has CDR1 MNHEY and CDR2 SMNVEV (reference sequence). This CDR3 is built from 15 residues. DNA of the CDR3: TGTGCCAGCAGCGAGGGGACAGGAGGTCGGTACGAGCAGTACTTC. Translation gives CASSEGTGGRYEQYF.

The chain links TRBV5-4 to TRBJ2-3, with 10 bases that match TRBD2. From germline, CDR1 is SGHNT and CDR2 YYREEE (reference sequence). The CDR3 is made up of 16 amino acids. With V trimmed by 5 bases and J by 0 bases, 6 bases remained unmatched. CDR3 nucleotide sequence: TGTGCCAGCAGGGCAGCGGGAGGGCTGAGCACAGATACGCAGTATTTT. Protein: CASRAAGGLSTDTQYF.

This chain connects TRBV30 to TRBJ1-2; no clear D gene. Looked up from germline, CDR1 is GTSNPN and CDR2 is SVGIG (reference sequence). The CDR3 contains 13 residues. Trimming left V 3 bases short and J 8 bases short, with 16 bases between. CDR3 region: CAWRPTAGRGYTF. The CDR3, as DNA: TGTGCCTGGAGACCGACCGCCGGACGGGGCTACACCTTC. The whole variable domain, filled in from reference TRBV30 and TRBJ1-2, reads SQTIHQWPATLVQPVGSPLSLECTVEGTSNPNLYWYRQAAGRGLQLLFYSVGIGQISSEVPQNLSASRPQDRQFILSSKKLLLSDSGFYLCAWRPTAGRGYTFGSGTRLTVV.

V is TRBV7-3 and J is TRBJ1-1; tentatively, D is TRBD1 (5 bases). This CDR3 spans 16 amino acids. Germline V gene data show CDR1 as SGHTA and CDR2 as FQGTGA. V dropped 5 bases and J dropped 2 bases, with 18 bases sitting between them. CDR3 residues: CASSENAPGTNTEAFF. In DNA, the CDR3 is TGTGCCAGCAGCGAAAACGCTCCAGGGACCAACACTGAAGCTTTCTTT.

This rearrangement joins TRBV4-2 to TRBJ2-7; 8 positions match TRBD1. The CDR3 is 14 residues long. CDR1 is LGHNA and CDR2 is YNFKEQ in the germline V gene. V trimming: 1 base; J trimming: 4 bases; junction bases outside the gene matches: 3. The CDR3 DNA reads TGTGCCAGCAGCCAAGGGGACAGGACATACGAGCAGTACTTC. It codes for CASSQGDRTYEQYF.

The V gene is TRBV15, the J gene TRBJ1-4; D is unclear. Per the germline V gene, CDR1 is LNHNV and CDR2 is YYDKDF (reference sequence). Trimming shortened V by 7 bases and J by 5 bases, and 17 bases separated the two germline ends. The CDR3 loop spans 15 amino acids. This chain's CDR3 is CATTANPGGNEKLFF. Written as DNA, the CDR3 is TGTGCCACCACTGCAAATCCGGGAGGGAATGAAAAACTGTTTTTT.

The V gene is TRBV28, the J gene TRBJ2-7, with unresolved D. Germline V gene sequence: CDR1 MDHEN, CDR2 SYDVKM. The CDR3 has 13 residues. Deletions cut 8 bases from V and 0 bases from J, with 11 bases between. This CDR3 is CASVTLPSYEQYF. In DNA, the CDR3 is TGTGCCAGCGTGACACTCCCCTCCTACGAGCAGTACTTC.

This clone showed up just a few times. J is TRBJ2-7 and V is TRBV18; no firm D call. This CDR3 contains 13 residues. Deletions cut 6 bases from V and 0 bases from J, with 9 bases between. Germline CDR1 is KGHSH and CDR2 is LQKENI. CDR3 sequence reads: CASSPQVSYEQYF. CDR3 coding DNA: TGTGCCAGCTCTCCGCAGGTCTCCTACGAGCAGTACTTC.

The rearrangement uses TRBV19 and TRBJ1-2, with D possibly TRBD1 on 6 matching bases. The length of the CDR3 is 15 residues. The V gene lost 2 bases and the J gene lost 0 bases, with 10 bases spanning the gap. Germline lookup yields CDR1 LNHDA and CDR2 SQIVND (reference sequence). The CDR3: CASSIRTETNYGYTF. In DNA, the CDR3 is TGTGCCAGTAGTATAAGGACAGAAACTAACTATGGCTACACCTTC.

This chain joins TRBV10-1 and TRBJ2-1; TRBD2 aligns across 9 bases. The CDR3 totals 13 residues. Germline lookup yields CDR1 WNHNN and CDR2 SYGVQD (reference sequence). Unmatched junction bases numbered 1, after V lost 4 bases and J lost 6 bases. The CDR3 sequence is CASSASGTNEQFF. DNA of the CDR3: TGCGCCAGCAGTGCTAGCGGGACCAATGAGCAGTTCTTC.

This clone occurred once. The chain employs TRBV4-2 and TRBJ2-7; D is unresolved. This CDR3 comprises 14 residues. Trimming pared 0 bases from V and 3 bases from J, leaving 9 bases between. CDR1 LGHNA and CDR2 YNFKEQ come from the germline V gene. This chain's CDR3 is CASSQDYPFYEQYF. CDR3 nucleotide sequence: TGTGCCAGCAGCCAAGACTACCCCTTCTACGAGCAGTACTTC.